This is a list of T cell receptor beta chains from one sample in a study of regulatory T cells in long-lasting Graves disease. TCRdb called the multiplex PCR reads again in MiXCR, with one record for every CDR3 protein. The data hold hundreds of thousands of distinct CDR3 sequences, with 16% observed a single time. These data are also associated with another study on T cells in Graves' hyperthyroidism and ophthalmopathy.

The source was peripheral blood mononuclear cells (PBMCs), collected at new diagnosis, from a patient treated with antithyroid drugs. The receptors stem from a man aged 18 to 30 with Graves disease. CDR3s include the opening cysteine and the closing phenylalanine or tryptophan. The D gene is left open where the match is weak. Only some rows state a clone size, as once, few, many or a class for expanded clones.

NA	TRBV6-2/TRBV6-3	TRBJ1-2	NA	CASSAAQDYGYTF	TGTGCCAGCAGTGCAGCACAGGATTATGGCTACACCTTC
many	TRBV3-1	TRBJ2-7	NA	CASSQRTYEQYF	TGTGCCAGCAGCCAAAGAACCTACGAGCAGTACTTC
few	TRBV5-1	TRBJ2-5	NA	CASKPTSGQETQYF	TGCGCCAGCAAGCCTACCTCTGGCCAAGAGACCCAGTACTTC
NA	TRBV20-1	TRBJ1-1	NA	CSASLGGGGTEAFF	TGCAGTGCTAGCCTTGGGGGCGGTGGGACTGAAGCTTTCTTT
NA	TRBV28	TRBJ1-4	NA	CASSLTRKLFF	TGTGCCAGCAGTTTAACCCGAAAACTGTTTTTT
many	TRBV4-2	TRBJ2-1	NA	CASSQDRMGREQFF	TGTGCCAGCAGCCAAGATCGAATGGGTCGTGAGCAGTTCTTC
NA	TRBV27	TRBJ1-6	NA	CASSLFAPSRRGSPLHF	TGTGCCAGCAGTTTATTCGCCCCCAGCCGACGGGGTTCACCCCTCCACTTT
NA	TRBV20-1	TRBJ1-5	NA	CSARGGYSNQPQHF	TGCAGTGCTAGAGGTGGATATAGCAATCAGCCCCAGCATTTT
many	TRBV7-9	TRBJ2-1	TRBD1	CASSLAGQAYNEQFF	TGTGCCAGCAGCTTAGCGGGACAGGCTTACAATGAGCAGTTCTTC
NA	TRBV18	TRBJ2-3	TRBD2	CASSPRAGLSGRTDTQYF	TGTGCCAGCTCACCAAGGGCAGGCCTCAGCGGGAGAACAGATACGCAGTATTTT
few	TRBV12-3/TRBV12-4	TRBJ1-1	NA	CASSLGSLTTEAFF	TGTGCCAGCAGTTTGGGGAGCTTAACCACTGAAGCTTTCTTT
few	TRBV11-2	TRBJ1-1	NA	CASSLVGFAEAFF	TGTGCCAGCAGCTTAGTAGGTTTTGCTGAAGCTTTCTTT
NA	TRBV19	TRBJ2-1	NA	CASSSPLRTSYNEQFF	TGTGCCAGTAGTTCCCCTTTGAGAACCTCCTACAATGAGCAGTTCTTC
NA	TRBV7-9	TRBJ1-1	NA	CASSSPFGSGNTEAFF	TGTGCCAGCAGCTCACCCTTCGGCAGCGGCAACACTGAAGCTTTCTTT
many	TRBV18	TRBJ2-3	TRBD2	CASSPQRGGTTDTQYF	TGTGCCAGCTCACCACAGCGGGGCGGGACTACAGATACGCAGTATTTT
NA	TRBV18	TRBJ2-3	TRBD2	CASSPVGRGERGDTQYF	TGTGCCAGCTCACCCGTAGGTCGGGGGGAGCGAGGAGATACGCAGTATTTT
many	TRBV12-3/TRBV12-4	TRBJ2-3	TRBD2	CASSFLASGSDTQYF	TGTGCCAGCAGTTTCCTGGCTAGCGGGAGCGATACGCAGTATTTT
many	TRBV5-5	TRBJ1-4	NA	CASSLEEKLFF	TGTGCCAGCAGCCTAGAAGAAAAACTGTTTTTT
many	TRBV27	TRBJ1-3	NA	CASSLSEGGNTIYF	TGTGCCAGCAGTTTATCCGAGGGGGGAAACACCATATATTTT
NA	TRBV7-8	TRBJ1-5	NA	CASSFSGVFGNQPQHF	TGTGCCAGCAGCTTCAGCGGGGTATTTGGCAATCAGCCCCAGCATTTT
NA	TRBV5-4	TRBJ1-5	NA	CASSLWIPITTGCNQPQHF	TGTGCCAGCAGCCTATGGATCCCCATCACGACAGGCTGCAATCAGCCCCAGCATTTT
many	TRBV12-3/TRBV12-4	TRBJ1-6	TRBD1	CASSSTGVSDNSPLHF	TGTGCCAGCAGTTCGACAGGGGTTTCGGATAATTCACCCCTCCACTTT
few	TRBV20-1	TRBJ2-7	TRBD2	CSARELAGDEQYF	TGCAGTGCTAGAGAGCTAGCGGGAGACGAGCAGTACTTC
few	TRBV28	TRBJ2-5	NA	CASSLLGGPQETQYF	TGTGCCAGCAGTTTATTGGGTGGCCCCCAAGAGACCCAGTACTTC
NA	TRBV20-1	TRBJ2-1	TRBD2	CSASGTSGRPSYNEQFF	TGCAGTGCCAGTGGGACTAGCGGGAGGCCCTCATACAATGAGCAGTTCTTC
NA	TRBV11-1	TRBJ2-7	NA	CASMDPNYEQYF	TGCGCCAGCATGGATCCCAACTACGAGCAGTACTTC
many	TRBV7-8	TRBJ2-5	TRBD2	CASSQGAGGRGETQYF	TGTGCCAGCAGCCAAGGAGCGGGAGGCCGAGGGGAGACCCAGTACTTC
many	TRBV11-2	TRBJ2-3	NA	CASSARTDTQYF	TGTGCCAGCAGCGCTCGCACAGATACGCAGTATTTT
NA	TRBV5-4	TRBJ2-5	NA	CASSLESGQETQYF	TGTGCCAGCAGCTTGGAAAGTGGTCAAGAGACCCAGTACTTC
NA	TRBV9	TRBJ1-1	NA	CASSRRDTGTEAFF	TGTGCCAGCAGCCGACGGGACACGGGAACTGAAGCTTTCTTT
many	TRBV7-9	TRBJ2-7	NA	CASSLEQGLNQDEQYF	TGTGCCAGCAGCCTAGAACAGGGACTCAACCAGGACGAGCAGTACTTC
many	TRBV20-1	TRBJ2-1	NA	CSAKTIGNEQFF	TGCAGTGCTAAGACTATCGGCAATGAGCAGTTCTTC